This T cell receptor beta chain came from a study of blood T cell repertoires in COVID-19. Authors' processing steps: Amplification from reference gene primers served as the basis for estimated nucleated cell counts. Sequencing was performed with immunoSEQ multiplex PCR; in TCRdb, only in-frame clones are kept and a portion is missing. V and J calls and clone size come straight from that table; D and trimming were deduced from the DNA. The data show some 200,000 clones, roughly nine tenths seen once. Trimming removed 7 bases at V and 6 bases at J, with 25 bases between. Germline CDR1 and CDR2: ENHRY and SYGVKD. This CDR3 spans 16 amino acids. Participants reported their clinical history, and cohort assignment relied on those reports. Each recovered donor of Cohort 3 presented with two negative PCRs, clearance, or symptom resolution.

The receptor was isolated from a woman aged 25-40 years who had recovered from COVID-19. Source material: PBMCs or T cells enriched from blood (not recorded which). The rearrangement uses TRBV10-3 and TRBJ2-7; weak D call: TRBD1 (5 bases). The CDR3 is CAITPPGRVGIGEQYF. The CDR3 DNA is TGTGCCATCACACCCCCGGGCAGGGTTGGTATTGGCGAGCAGTACTTC.